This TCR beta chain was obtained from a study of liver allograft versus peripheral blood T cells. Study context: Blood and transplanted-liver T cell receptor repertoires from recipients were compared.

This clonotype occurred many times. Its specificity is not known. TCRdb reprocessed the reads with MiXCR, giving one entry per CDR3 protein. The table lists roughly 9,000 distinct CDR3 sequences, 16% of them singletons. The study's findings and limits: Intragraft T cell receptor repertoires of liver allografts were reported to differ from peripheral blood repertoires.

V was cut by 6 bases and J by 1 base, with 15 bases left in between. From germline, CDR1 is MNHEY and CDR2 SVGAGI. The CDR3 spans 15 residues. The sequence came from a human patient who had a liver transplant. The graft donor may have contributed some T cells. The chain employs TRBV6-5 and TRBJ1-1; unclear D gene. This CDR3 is CASRLHTPGNTEAFF. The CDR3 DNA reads TGTGCCAGCAGATTACATACTCCAGGGAACACTGAAGCTTTCTTT.